This T cell receptor beta chain was obtained from a study of cytomegalovirus exposure and HLA in healthy donors. The overall study: The early release's HLA-typed donors yielded approximately 82 million unique TCRs. Researchers found that under 90% of around 400 genotyped donors fell within the Caucasian-associated ancestry cluster. Study conclusions and caveats: V- and J-gene trimming in TCR beta was tied to a missense DCLRE1C variant by an analysis performed later. With DRB1 most and HLA-C fewest, TCR association rates differed between HLA loci in a later analysis.

Germline V lookup: CDR1 MNHNS, CDR2 SASEGT. V lost 0 bases to trimming and J lost 5 bases, with 13 bases between them. The CDR3 length is 15 residues. The PCR ran on 60 Vbeta and 13 Jbeta primers. Produced via immunoSEQ multiplex PCR; TCRdb's table is partial and in-frame only. The sample contains about 89,000 clones, about 85% of which appear only once. Notes on this clone: Antigen unknown.

The clonotype was recovered from a man in his forties or fifties in good health and CMV-seropositive. The sample was PBMCs. The V and J genes are TRBV6-1 and TRBJ2-5; TRBD2 might be the D (5 bases). The chain's CDR3 is CASSEATTAKETQYF. CDR3 coding DNA: TGTGCCAGCAGTGAAGCGACTACCGCAAAGGAGACCCAGTACTTC.